This T cell receptor (beta chain) was captured in a study of shared clonotypes between healthy human individuals (dated by TCRdb to about 2020). For context, the study as a whole: Three men and two women, aged 18 to 49 years, made up the cohort. Per donor, leukapheresis produced somewhere between about 0.8 and 9 billion PBMCs. To increase sequencing depth and limit assay-specific biases, different laboratories used diverse techniques to prepare libraries and sequence TCR repertoires. Per donor, three plates each were used for CD4 naive and CD4 memory, two for CD8 naive, and one for CD8 memory. The study deeply sequenced blood TCR repertoires of about 5 healthy adults to estimate repertoire size and the extent of clonotype sharing between individuals. What the authors observed across the whole study: Sampling was restricted to blood, and TCR repertoires in tissues likely differ from the TCR repertoires found in blood. Sharing across several donors was observed for about 5% of naive CD4, about 4% of naive CD8, over 2% of memory CD4, and about 0.4% of memory CD8 clonotypes. Estimated clonotype richness was generally larger for naive than for memory subsets. Incomplete sequencing was indicated by rarefaction of sorted-subset datasets, despite the large sequencing depth. Pairwise subsampling led to the expectation that sequencing depth would affect the degree of clonotype sharing among donors. Compared with non-shared clonotypes, the clonotypes found in all four sorted-subset donors had higher generation probabilities. Because the study included only a small number of donors, the genetic and exposure-history diversity represented was limited.

V lost 0 bases and J lost 4 bases; the stretch between them is 10 bases long. For CDR1 and CDR2, the germline V gene (reference sequence) lists SGHNT and YYREEE. There are 14 amino acids in the CDR3, from cysteine to phenylalanine inclusive. Here the CDR3 DNA is all that survives: 42 bases in frame from base 1. TCR CDR3 regions were amplified from genomic DNA by multiplex PCR using the deep immunoSEQ assay. Extracted genomic DNA from each cell subset was distributed evenly across all wells of several immunoSEQ 96-well plates, and each plate was treated as a replicate. Each replicate PCR for sorted subsets received 150 to 250 ng genomic DNA, equal to roughly 30,000 T cell genomes. Purified libraries were measured with a Qubit 3.0 fluorometer, size-checked on a Bioanalyzer 2100, and measured again with the KAPA Library Quantification kit. A separate single-read 150-cycle Illumina NextSeq 550 flow cell was used to sequence each immunoSEQ 96-well plate. The original methods were these. The immunoSEQ output contained only junctional sequences without quality scores, so filtering could not match that applied to full-length reads. Sequences were annotated with PyIR, a Python wrapper for IgBLAST v1.9, and V/J genes and CDR3 were assigned using IMGT germline references. Reads were removed for weak V/J assignments (E-value above 1e-6), missing CDR3, stop codons, out-of-frame junctions, or ambiguous translated residues. V3J clonotypes were defined as sequences sharing the same inferred V gene, J gene, and CDR3 amino acid sequence. To compute the percentage overlap between repertoires, the number of shared unique clonotypes was divided by the size of the smaller repertoire. Repertoire richness was assessed with RTK rarefaction, the Chao1 estimator, and Recon v2.1 estimates of unobserved clonotypes. For all TCRbeta clonotypes obtained by the gDNA method from a handful of donors, generation probabilities were computed with OLGA. Not all clones reach the TCRdb copy of this immuneACCESS table, which keeps in-frame sequences only. Checked studies attribute under half of the gap to unresolved V genes and leave the rest unexplained. The V and J calls and clone size come from that table; D and trimming were worked out from the DNA. In all, the sample holds 950,000 to 1,100,000 clones, and more than 65% of those were seen once. Together, the top ten hold over 1.3% of the sample.

The donors were healthy, HIV-negative adults with no recently reported acute infections or vaccinations. All donors were Caucasian adults living in Nashville, Tennessee, USA. Magnetic negative selection was used to enrich CD4+ T cells, after which naive cells were positively selected on CD45RA and the negative fraction became the memory subset. Blood was collected by leukapheresis, and PBMCs were isolated by Ficoll-Histopaque density gradient centrifugation and then cryopreserved in liquid nitrogen vapor phase. Analytical flow cytometry was used to check the purity and quantity of every magnetically sorted T cell population. Genomic DNA was isolated from each sorted fraction and quantified by UV absorbance on a Nanodrop 2000c. Regarding this clone: Its antigen target is currently unknown. No base-level quality is on record; no much larger clone is a single base apart.

This clonotype was obtained from a man younger than 30 in good health. Sequencing input: memory CD4+ T cells sorted from blood. Sample cell subset or site, as interpreted from the label and publication: CD45RA-negative fraction. Recombination connected TRBV5-4 to TRBJ1-1, and TRBD1 may be the D gene, going by 5 matching bases. CDR3 sequence: CASSLGGARTEAFF. The DNA sequence follows: TGTGCCAGCAGCTTGGGGGGCGCTCGCACTGAAGCTTTCTTT.